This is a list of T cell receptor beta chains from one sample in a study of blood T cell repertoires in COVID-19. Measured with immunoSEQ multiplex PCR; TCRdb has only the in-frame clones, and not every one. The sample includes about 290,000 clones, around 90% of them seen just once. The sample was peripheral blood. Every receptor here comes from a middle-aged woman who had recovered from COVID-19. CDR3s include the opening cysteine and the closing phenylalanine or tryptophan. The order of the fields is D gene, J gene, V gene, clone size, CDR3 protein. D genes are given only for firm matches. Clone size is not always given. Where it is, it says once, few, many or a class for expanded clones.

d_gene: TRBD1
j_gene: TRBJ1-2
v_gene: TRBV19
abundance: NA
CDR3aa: CASSVRDRGGGYTF

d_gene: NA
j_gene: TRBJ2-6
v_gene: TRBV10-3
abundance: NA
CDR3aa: CAISEANSGANVLTF

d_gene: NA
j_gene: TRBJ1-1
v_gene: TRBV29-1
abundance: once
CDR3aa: CSVDDRGRDTEAFF

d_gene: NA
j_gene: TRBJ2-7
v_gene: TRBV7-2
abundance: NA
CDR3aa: CASSPGLADSYEQYF

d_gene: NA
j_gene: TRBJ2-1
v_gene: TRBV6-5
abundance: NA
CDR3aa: CASSWAADTYNEQFF

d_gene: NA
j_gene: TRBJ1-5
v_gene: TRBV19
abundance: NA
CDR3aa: CASSKAGYSNQPQHF

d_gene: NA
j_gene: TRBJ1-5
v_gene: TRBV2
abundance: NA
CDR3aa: CASSEPSGGNQPQHF

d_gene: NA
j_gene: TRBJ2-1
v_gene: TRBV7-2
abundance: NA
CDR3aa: CASSLASRSYNEQFF

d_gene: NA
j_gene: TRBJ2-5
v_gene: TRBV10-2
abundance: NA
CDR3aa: CASSESRDQETQYF

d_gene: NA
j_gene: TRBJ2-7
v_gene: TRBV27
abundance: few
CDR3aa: CASSYHGGAGYEQYF

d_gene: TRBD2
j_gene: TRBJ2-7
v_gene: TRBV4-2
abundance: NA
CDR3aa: CASRGGLAGSYEQYF

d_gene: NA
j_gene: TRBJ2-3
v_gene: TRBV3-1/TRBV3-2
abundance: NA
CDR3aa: CASSQERGDTQYF

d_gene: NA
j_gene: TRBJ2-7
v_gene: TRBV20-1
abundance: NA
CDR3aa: CSASSLYEQYF

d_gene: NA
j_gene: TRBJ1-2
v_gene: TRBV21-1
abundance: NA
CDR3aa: CASSKGQDHGYTF